The rows below give T cell receptor beta chains drawn from one sample of a study of blood T cell repertoires in COVID-19. The assay was immunoSEQ multiplex PCR, and TCRdb's table has in-frame clones only and misses some. The repertoire has 140,000 to 150,000 clones, 84% of them found once; the top ten carry 5% to 7%. The sequenced material came from PBMCs or T cells enriched from blood (not recorded which). Every receptor here comes from a woman between 50 and 59 years old who had been exposed to COVID-19. Each CDR3 is given with its conserved first and last residue. The D gene is left open where the match is weak. Size is omitted from some rows. Given values are once, few, many or a class for expanded clones.

J gene: TRBJ2-6
V gene: TRBV25-1
clone size: NA
D gene: NA
CDR3 protein: CASSDGPGANVLTF
CDR3 DNA: TGTGCCAGCAGTGATGGGCCTGGGGCCAACGTCCTGACTTTC

J gene: TRBJ2-7
V gene: TRBV5-6
clone size: NA
D gene: TRBD2
CDR3 protein: CASSPGLDEQYF
CDR3 DNA: TGTGCCAGCAGCCCCGGACTAGACGAGCAGTACTTC

J gene: TRBJ1-5
V gene: TRBV6-5
clone size: NA
D gene: TRBD1
CDR3 protein: CASSDRDRVWQPQHF
CDR3 DNA: TGTGCCAGCAGCGACCGGGACAGGGTTTGGCAGCCCCAGCATTTT

J gene: TRBJ1-3
V gene: TRBV9
clone size: NA
D gene: NA
CDR3 protein: CASSLEGSGNTIYF
CDR3 DNA: TGTGCCAGCAGCCTGGAGGGCTCTGGAAACACCATATATTTT

J gene: TRBJ1-3
V gene: TRBV6-4
clone size: NA
D gene: NA
CDR3 protein: CASSEVRDTIYF
CDR3 DNA: TGTGCCAGCAGTGAGGTCCGAGACACCATATATTTT

J gene: TRBJ2-2
V gene: TRBV3-1/TRBV3-2
clone size: NA
D gene: TRBD1
CDR3 protein: CASSRTGGGGTGELFF
CDR3 DNA: TGTGCCAGCAGCAGGACAGGGGGCGGGGGAACCGGGGAGCTGTTTTTT

J gene: TRBJ2-3
V gene: TRBV18
clone size: NA
D gene: TRBD2
CDR3 protein: CASSRRTSGSTDTQYF
CDR3 DNA: TGTGCCAGCTCACGCCGGACTAGCGGGAGCACAGATACGCAGTATTTT

J gene: TRBJ2-7
V gene: TRBV2
clone size: few
D gene: NA
CDR3 protein: CASSVQGTYEQYF
CDR3 DNA: TGTGCCAGCAGTGTTCAGGGAACCTACGAGCAGTACTTC

J gene: TRBJ2-5
V gene: TRBV4-3
clone size: NA
D gene: NA
CDR3 protein: CASSRGLQETQYF
CDR3 DNA: TGCGCCAGCAGCCGTGGACTACAAGAGACCCAGTACTTC

J gene: TRBJ2-1
V gene: TRBV6-4
clone size: NA
D gene: TRBD2
CDR3 protein: CASSDRNGGFNEQFF
CDR3 DNA: TGTGCCAGCAGTGACCGGAACGGGGGGTTCAATGAGCAGTTCTTC

J gene: TRBJ1-5
V gene: TRBV27
clone size: NA
D gene: NA
CDR3 protein: CASSLFGTRDSNQPQHF
CDR3 DNA: TGTGCCAGCAGTTTGTTTGGGACTAGAGATAGCAATCAGCCCCAGCATTTT

J gene: TRBJ2-7
V gene: TRBV2
clone size: NA
D gene: NA
CDR3 protein: CASSENGARGNYEQYF
CDR3 DNA: TGTGCCAGCAGTGAGAACGGCGCACGCGGGAACTACGAGCAGTACTTC

J gene: TRBJ2-7
V gene: TRBV7-5
clone size: once
D gene: NA
CDR3 protein: CARSFRAARTGGYEQYF
CDR3 DNA: TGTGCCAGAAGCTTTCGTGCGGCCAGGACAGGAGGCTACGAGCAGTACTTC

J gene: TRBJ1-1
V gene: TRBV2
clone size: few
D gene: TRBD1
CDR3 protein: CASSDIGGGMSTEAFF
CDR3 DNA: TGTGCCAGCAGTGATATCGGAGGGGGCATGAGCACTGAAGCTTTCTTT

J gene: TRBJ2-3
V gene: TRBV6-4
clone size: NA
D gene: NA
CDR3 protein: CASSDARLGTQYF
CDR3 DNA: TGTGCCAGCAGTGACGCTAGACTAGGTACGCAGTATTTT

J gene: TRBJ2-1
V gene: TRBV19
clone size: NA
D gene: NA
CDR3 protein: CASSSLRGSYNEQFF
CDR3 DNA: TGTGCCAGTAGTTCATTAAGGGGCTCCTACAATGAGCAGTTCTTC

J gene: TRBJ2-1
V gene: TRBV3-1/TRBV3-2
clone size: NA
D gene: TRBD1
CDR3 protein: CASSQRLTGDRYNEQFF
CDR3 DNA: TGTGCCAGCAGCCAACGCCTAACAGGGGACCGATACAATGAGCAGTTCTTC

J gene: TRBJ2-1
V gene: TRBV7-2
clone size: NA
D gene: NA
CDR3 protein: CASSFGGTDPRQFF
CDR3 DNA: TGTGCCAGCAGCTTTGGCGGGACAGACCCCCGGCAGTTCTTC

J gene: TRBJ2-2
V gene: TRBV6-5
clone size: NA
D gene: NA
CDR3 protein: CASSRQRNTGELFF
CDR3 DNA: TGTGCCAGCAGCCGGCAGCGGAACACCGGGGAGCTGTTTTTT

J gene: TRBJ2-2
V gene: TRBV9
clone size: NA
D gene: NA
CDR3 protein: CASSVAGGGPGELFF
CDR3 DNA: TGTGCCAGCAGCGTAGCTGGGGGGGGCCCCGGGGAGCTGTTTTTT

J gene: TRBJ2-3
V gene: TRBV4-2
clone size: NA
D gene: TRBD2
CDR3 protein: CASSLKRGGADTQYF
CDR3 DNA: TGTGCCAGCAGCCTTAAGCGGGGGGGCGCAGATACGCAGTATTTT

J gene: TRBJ2-7
V gene: TRBV6-2/TRBV6-3
clone size: NA
D gene: TRBD2
CDR3 protein: CASSISGGYLSYEQYF
CDR3 DNA: TGTGCCAGCAGTATTAGCGGGGGGTACCTCTCCTACGAGCAGTACTTC

J gene: TRBJ1-4
V gene: TRBV29-1
clone size: NA
D gene: NA
CDR3 protein: CSVESGFGEKLFF
CDR3 DNA: TGCAGCGTTGAGTCAGGGTTCGGTGAAAAACTGTTTTTT

J gene: TRBJ1-5
V gene: TRBV5-6
clone size: NA
D gene: TRBD1
CDR3 protein: CASSYGQGWGNQPQHF
CDR3 DNA: TGTGCCAGCAGCTACGGACAGGGATGGGGCAATCAGCCCCAGCATTTT